The rows below give T cell receptor beta chains drawn from one sample of a study of regulatory T cells in long-lasting Graves disease. TCRdb redid the calling of the multiplex PCR reads with MiXCR, one entry per CDR3 protein. This table has approximately 300,000 distinct CDR3 sequences, 18% appearing once. Sequencing used peripheral blood mononuclear cells (PBMCs), obtained at new diagnosis, from a patient treated with antithyroid drugs. The receptors derive from a female donor with Graves disease. Each CDR3 is given with its conserved first and last residue. A D gene is named only where the DNA matches it firmly. A clone size is listed for some rows: how often the clone was seen (once, few, many), or a class if it is expanded.

>TRBJ1-3|NA|many|TRBV7-8
TGTGCCAGCAGCCTAATCCGCAACTCTGGAAACACCATATATTTT
CASSLIRNSGNTIYF
>TRBJ1-5|NA|many|TRBV11-3
TGTGCCAGCAGCTTAGATCGTGGCTTTCAGCCCCAGCATTTT
CASSLDRGFQPQHF
>TRBJ2-1|NA|NA|TRBV5-1
TGCGCCAGCAGCTTGGCGCGTGTCAACAATGAGCAGTTCTTC
CASSLARVNNEQFF
>TRBJ1-2|NA|many|TRBV29-1
TGCAGCGTTGTCGGGCGGGGCGTGGTAGGCTACACCTTC
CSVVGRGVVGYTF
>TRBJ2-5|NA|many|TRBV27
TGTGCCAGCAGAGTGAGGGGAACCCAAGAGACCCAGTACTTC
CASRVRGTQETQYF
>TRBJ2-1|TRBD1|few|TRBV19
TGTGCCAGTAGTATAAGACAGGGGTTGGCCAATGAGCAGTTCTTC
CASSIRQGLANEQFF
>TRBJ1-2|TRBD1|NA|TRBV28
TGTGCCAGCAGTCCCCGGGACAGTAGCTATGGCTACACCTTC
CASSPRDSSYGYTF
>TRBJ2-7|TRBD2|many|TRBV27
TGTGCCAGCAGTTTCTCCCGGGCGGCGGGAGTGCCCTACGAGCAGTACTTC
CASSFSRAAGVPYEQYF
>TRBJ2-2|TRBD2|many|TRBV6-5
TGTGCCAGCAGTTACCGCCCTTTCCCCGGGACTAGCGGGAGGGGCGAGCGGACCGGGGAGCTGTTTTTT
CASSYRPFPGTSGRGERTGELFF
>TRBJ2-3|TRBD2|many|TRBV3-1
TGTGCCAGCAGACCGACTAGCGGAGATACGCAGTATTTT
CASRPTSGDTQYF
>TRBJ2-2|NA|many|TRBV6-2/TRBV6-3
TGTGCCAGCAGTTACCCCGGGGAGCTGTTTTTT
CASSYPGELFF
>TRBJ2-1|NA|NA|TRBV4-1
TGCGCCAGCAGCCATCCAGGGGGGAATGAGCAGTTCTTC
CASSHPGGNEQFF
>TRBJ1-1|NA|many|TRBV15
TGTGCCACCAGCACCCTGAGGACGAACACTGAAGCTTTCTTT
CATSTLRTNTEAFF
>TRBJ1-2|NA|many|TRBV12-3/TRBV12-4
TGTGCCAGCAGGTCAAAGGGGCTACAAAACTATGGCTACACCTTC
CASRSKGLQNYGYTF
>TRBJ2-5|TRBD2|many|TRBV5-6
TGTGCCAGCAGCTTGCACCTAGCGGGGGGGCAAGAGACCCAGTACTTC
CASSLHLAGGQETQYF
>TRBJ1-6|NA|NA|TRBV5-1
TGCGCCAGCAGCTTCGGAGGATTCAATTCACCCCTCCACTTT
CASSFGGFNSPLHF
>TRBJ2-5|TRBD2|few|TRBV20-1
TGCAGTGCTAGATTAGCGGGAGGGCCTAAGGAGACCCAGTACTTC
CSARLAGGPKETQYF
>TRBJ2-7|NA|many|TRBV12-3/TRBV12-4
TGTGCCAGCAGTCTCGGGGCAAGGGTCGAGCAGTACTTC
CASSLGARVEQYF
>TRBJ1-1|NA|many|TRBV28
TGTGCCAGCACTAGGGGGAACACTGAAGCTTTCTTT
CASTRGNTEAFF
>TRBJ2-2|TRBD2|many|TRBV28
TGTGCCAGCAGTTCGGGGGGGCACAGGAACACCGGGGAGCTGTTTTTT
CASSSGGHRNTGELFF
>TRBJ1-1|NA|few|TRBV30
TGTGCCTGGAGGAAGACCTTGAACACTGAAGCTTTCTTT
CAWRKTLNTEAFF
>TRBJ2-7|TRBD1|many|TRBV28
TGTGCCAGCAGCTCCAAGGACAGGCCCAGGGGGATGTTATACGAGCAGTACTTC
CASSSKDRPRGMLYEQYF
>TRBJ2-1|TRBD2|many|TRBV10-2
TGCGCCAGCAGTAGCACTAGCGGGAGGGTCGCCTACAATGAGCAGTTCTTC
CASSSTSGRVAYNEQFF
>TRBJ2-1|TRBD2|few|TRBV20-1
TGCTGTGCTAGCAGGGAAAGGACTAGCGGGAGTTCTATCTTCGAGCAGTTCTTC
CCASRERTSGSSIFEQFF
>TRBJ2-7|TRBD1|many|TRBV10-3
TGTGCCATCAGTGAGACTACGGGACAGAGATACGAGCAGTACTTC
CAISETTGQRYEQYF
>TRBJ1-1|NA|many|TRBV11-3
TGTGCCAGCAGCTTAGAACGGTTGGGGTTTATGAACACTGAAGCTTTCTTT
CASSLERLGFMNTEAFF
>TRBJ2-7|NA|many|TRBV24-1
TGTGCCACCAGTGATCCGATACCGGGACAGGGTACACCGGGACTAGCCTACGAGCAGTACTTC
CATSDPIPGQGTPGLAYEQYF
>TRBJ2-7|TRBD1|many|TRBV7-9
TGTGCCAGCGAGGGACAGGGGGCCTACGAGCAGTACTTC
CASEGQGAYEQYF
>TRBJ2-7|NA|many|TRBV28
TGTGCCAGCAGTCCTTCGCGACAATTCCCCTACGAGCAGTACTTC
CASSPSRQFPYEQYF
>TRBJ2-2|TRBD1|many|TRBV11-2
TGTGCCAGCAGCCCTGGGACAGGGAAGAACACCGGGGAGCTGTTTTTT
CASSPGTGKNTGELFF
>TRBJ1-5|NA|NA|TRBV12-3/TRBV12-4
TGTGCCAGCAGTTCGGGCGGGGAGGGTGGTCAGCCCCAGCATTTT
CASSSGGEGGQPQHF
>TRBJ2-1|TRBD2|many|TRBV4-1
TGCGCCAGCAGCCTTGGACTAGCGGGAGCAGTTGAGCAGTTCTTC
CASSLGLAGAVEQFF
>TRBJ2-6|NA|many|TRBV12-3/TRBV12-4
TGTGCCAGCAACCCCTCTAGGACCTATACCGGGGCCAACGTCCTGACTTTC
CASNPSRTYTGANVLTF
>TRBJ2-7|NA|many|TRBV30
TGTGCCTGGAGGATGGGACTCGAGCAGTACTTC
CAWRMGLEQYF
>TRBJ2-7|TRBD1|many|TRBV2
TGTGCCAGCAGTGAATCCCCAGGGGGATCCTACGAGCAGTACTTC
CASSESPGGSYEQYF
>TRBJ2-7|TRBD1|many|TRBV12-3/TRBV12-4
TGTGCCAGCAGTTTAGTAGGGACAGGGCCCAACGAGCAGTACTTC
CASSLVGTGPNEQYF
>TRBJ2-3|NA|NA|TRBV6-2/TRBV6-3
TGTGCCAGCAGTGACTCGAATAGGGGGGGCGATACGCAGTATTTT
CASSDSNRGGDTQYF
>TRBJ1-1|TRBD1|many|TRBV10-3
TGTGCCATCAGTGGACAGGGGGGGATGAACACTGAAGCTTTCTTT
CAISGQGGMNTEAFF
>TRBJ2-5|NA|NA|TRBV29-1
TGCAGCGTTATCCTGGACGCGGAGACCCAGTACTTC
CSVILDAETQYF
>TRBJ2-1|NA|many|TRBV7-3
TGTGCCAGCAGCCTATTCTCCTACAATGAGCAGTTCTTC
CASSLFSYNEQFF
>TRBJ2-7|NA|many|TRBV13
TGTGCCAGCAGCTTAGGGGCCAGGGTCTACGAGCAGTACTTC
CASSLGARVYEQYF
>TRBJ1-2|NA|NA|TRBV27
TGTGCCAGCAGCCGGGCGGGGCCCAACTATGGCTACACCTTC
CASSRAGPNYGYTF
>TRBJ2-5|TRBD2|many|TRBV27
TGTGCCAGCGCGGGGGGGGAAGAGACCCAGTACTTC
CASAGGEETQYF
>TRBJ2-3|NA|many|TRBV19
TGTGCCAGTAGTATAATCTTAGGACAGCCCACAGATACGCAGTATTTT
CASSIILGQPTDTQYF
>TRBJ2-3|TRBD2|NA|TRBV12-3/TRBV12-4
TGTGCCAGCAGTCCGAGCGGGAGGCGCACAGATACGCAGTATTTT
CASSPSGRRTDTQYF
>TRBJ2-1|TRBD2|NA|TRBV12-3/TRBV12-4
TGTGCCAGCAGTATCAGGGTCGGGACTAGCGGGGTCAACAATGAGCAGTTCTTC
CASSIRVGTSGVNNEQFF
>TRBJ2-2|TRBD2|NA|TRBV4-2
TGTGCCAGCAGCCAAGTCTACGGGACTAGCGGGACCAACACCGGGGAGCTGTTTTTT
CASSQVYGTSGTNTGELFF
>TRBJ2-3|TRBD1|many|TRBV11-1
TGTGCCAGCAGCTTATGGCGGACAGGGAACACAGATACGCAGTATTTT
CASSLWRTGNTDTQYF
>TRBJ2-3|TRBD2|once|TRBV2
TGTGCCAGCAGTGAAGAGTTGCGGGAGGGAGATACGCAGTATTTT
CASSEELREGDTQYF
>TRBJ1-2|NA|few|TRBV6-2/TRBV6-3
TGTGCCAGCAGTTACTCGTCCGGGGCTAACTATGGCTACACCTTC
CASSYSSGANYGYTF
>TRBJ1-1|TRBD1|NA|TRBV7-3
TGTGCCAGCAAACTAATGGGACAGGGGGGGACTGAAGCTTTCTTT
CASKLMGQGGTEAFF
>TRBJ2-5|NA|many|TRBV5-8
TGTGCCAGCAGCTACTCGGGGACAAAAGAGACCCAGTACTTC
CASSYSGTKETQYF
>TRBJ1-2|TRBD1|many|TRBV28
TGTGCCAGCCACGATTCGACAGGGGGCAGCTATGGCTACACCTTC
CASHDSTGGSYGYTF
>TRBJ2-7|NA|many|TRBV12-5
TGTGCTAGTACATCGGGCAGGACGGCCTACGAGCAGTACTTC
CASTSGRTAYEQYF
>TRBJ2-1|NA|many|TRBV28
TGTGCCAGCGGGAGGGGGACTAACTACAATGAGCAGTTCTTC
CASGRGTNYNEQFF
>TRBJ1-1|NA|few|TRBV18
TGTGCCAGCTCACCACTGGCCGTTGCAGTAGGGGGAAAAACTGAAGCTTTCTTT
CASSPLAVAVGGKTEAFF
>TRBJ2-7|NA|few|TRBV28
TGTGCCAGCAGTTCTCTTTTCTACGAGCAGTACTTC
CASSSLFYEQYF
>TRBJ2-7|NA|NA|TRBV11-1
TGTGCCAGCAGCGCTACACCGCCCTACGAGCAGTACTTC
CASSATPPYEQYF
>TRBJ1-2|NA|many|TRBV27
TGTGCCAGCAGTTCCTTCTTGGACAACTATGGCTACACCTTC
CASSSFLDNYGYTF
>TRBJ1-5|NA|NA|TRBV20-1
TGCAGTGCAAGAGATGGGCCCAGGAACAATCAGCCCCAGCATTTT
CSARDGPRNNQPQHF